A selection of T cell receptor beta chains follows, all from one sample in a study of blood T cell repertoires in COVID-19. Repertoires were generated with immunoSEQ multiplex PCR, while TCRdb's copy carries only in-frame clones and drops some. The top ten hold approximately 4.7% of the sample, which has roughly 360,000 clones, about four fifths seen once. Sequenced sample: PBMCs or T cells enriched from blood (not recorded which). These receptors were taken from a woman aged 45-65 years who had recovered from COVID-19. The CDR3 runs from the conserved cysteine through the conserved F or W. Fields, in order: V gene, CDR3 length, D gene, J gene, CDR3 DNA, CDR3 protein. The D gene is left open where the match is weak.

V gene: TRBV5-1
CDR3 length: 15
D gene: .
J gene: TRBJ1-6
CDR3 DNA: TGCGCCAGCAGCTTGGAGAACAGATCGACTTCACCCCTCCACTTT
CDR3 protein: CASSLENRSTSPLHF

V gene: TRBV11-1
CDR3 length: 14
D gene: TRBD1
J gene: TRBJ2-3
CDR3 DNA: TGTGCCAGCAGCGTAGACAGGGGCGTGGATACGCAGTATTTT
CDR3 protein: CASSVDRGVDTQYF

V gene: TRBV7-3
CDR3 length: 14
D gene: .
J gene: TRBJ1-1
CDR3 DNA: TGTGCCAGCAGTACGACAGGAACGAACACTGAAGCTTTCTTT
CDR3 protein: CASSTTGTNTEAFF

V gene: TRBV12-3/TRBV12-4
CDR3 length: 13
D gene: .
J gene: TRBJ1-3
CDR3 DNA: TGTGCCAGCAGCCCCATTAGTGGAAACACCATATATTTT
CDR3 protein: CASSPISGNTIYF

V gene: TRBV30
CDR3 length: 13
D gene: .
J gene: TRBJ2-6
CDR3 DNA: TGTGCCTGGAGCTATGGGCAGACCAACGTCCTGACTTTC
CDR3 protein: CAWSYGQTNVLTF

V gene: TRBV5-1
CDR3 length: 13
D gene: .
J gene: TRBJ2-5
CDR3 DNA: TGCGCCAGCAGCTCGGGACTTGGGGAGACCCAGTACTTC
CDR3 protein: CASSSGLGETQYF

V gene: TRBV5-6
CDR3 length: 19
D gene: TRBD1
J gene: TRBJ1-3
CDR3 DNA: TGTGCCAGCAGCTTGAGGCGTTCGGTACAGGGGGCTCTTAGAAACACCATATATTTT
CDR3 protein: CASSLRRSVQGALRNTIYF

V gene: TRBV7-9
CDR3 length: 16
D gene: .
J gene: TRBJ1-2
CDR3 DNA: TGTGCCAGCAGCTTAGCGGAGGCGGGGAAGGTCTATGGCTACACCTTC
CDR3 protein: CASSLAEAGKVYGYTF

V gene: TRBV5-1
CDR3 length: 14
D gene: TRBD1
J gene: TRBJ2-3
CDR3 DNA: TGCGCCAGCAGCTTGGACGGACAGGGACAGACGCAGTATTTT
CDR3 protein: CASSLDGQGQTQYF

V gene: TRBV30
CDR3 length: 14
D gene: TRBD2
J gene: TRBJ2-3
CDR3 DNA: TGTGCCTGGAGTGCACGGGGGGGCACAGATACGCAGTATTTT
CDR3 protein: CAWSARGGTDTQYF

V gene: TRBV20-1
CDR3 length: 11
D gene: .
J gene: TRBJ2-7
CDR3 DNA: TGCAGTGCTAGAGACAGCTACGAGCAGTACTTC
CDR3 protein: CSARDSYEQYF

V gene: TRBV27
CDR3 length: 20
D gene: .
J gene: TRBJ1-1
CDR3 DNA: TGTGCCAGCAGTTTATTTTACCCCTTAGATGTTGGAGACCTGAACACTGAAGCTTTCTTT
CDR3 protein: CASSLFYPLDVGDLNTEAFF